This T cell receptor (beta chain) was profiled in a study of human T cells and chemical hapten exposure. Study in general: DPC 0.01% went on the upper back by patch test, with reading at 6 days.

Trimming pared 4 bases from V and 0 bases from J, leaving 16 bases between. The length of the CDR3 is 17 residues. From germline, CDR1 is LGHDT and CDR2 YNNKEL (reference sequence). The sample's time point: patch test 2, 6 weeks after DPC sensitization. Treatment defined: therapeutic diphenylcyclopropenone sensitization with weekly scalp DPC. This clonotype was detected only a few times. TCRdb independently ran MiXCR on the RACE reads; one entry per CDR3 protein. The sample lists over 100,000 distinct CDR3 sequences, 9% to 9.5% occurring once. Sequencing used whole blood, obtained in connection with sensitization to the hapten diphenylcyclopropenone (DPC). The V gene is TRBV3-1, the J gene TRBJ2-1, with TRBD1 as a possible D gene (7 bases). The TCR sequence derives from a woman aged 40 to 55 with alopecia areata. Some clones in this sample may be carry-over from other donors' samples. The DNA for the CDR3 is TGTGCCAGCAGCCCGAACAGGGGAGGTGGCTCCTACAATGAGCAGTTCTTC. Translated: CASSPNRGGGSYNEQFF.